This entry describes one T cell receptor beta chain. Its antigen is unidentified. Reprocessing the 5' RACE reads, TCRdb reports a single entry for every CDR3 protein and omits DNA. This sample's table reports 500,000 to 700,000 distinct CDR3 sequences. This CDR3 has 17 residues. Per germline, CDR1 LGHDT and CDR2 YNNKEL (reference sequence). The entry originates in a study of T cells expressing NK-cell markers. Whole-study context: All TCR beta repertoires analysed originated from sorted CD3+CD56+NKG2C+, CD3+CD56+NKG2C- and CD3+CD56-NKG2C+ T cells. Most of the eight sequenced donors were HCMV-seropositive; one was seronegative.

Study-wide results and limits: NKG2C+ dominant clonotypes from 5 to 7 donors made up roughly 1.0-8% of CD8+ T cells.

This TCR was recovered from a young man in good health. V usage is TRBV3-1 and J usage is TRBJ2-1; TCRdb reports TRBD2, a call that lacks DNA to check it against. The material sequenced was blood T cells: a sorted CD56 or NKG2C T cell subset, CD4+ or CD8+ T cells, or bulk PBMC T cells (not recorded which). CDR3 region: CASSQVRSPSSYNEQFF.